This entry lists 14 T cell receptor beta chains sequenced from one sample in a study of blood T cell repertoires in COVID-19. The method was immunoSEQ multiplex PCR; TCRdb's version includes in-frame clones alone and lacks a portion of them. The profile shows roughly 32,000 clones, 85% to 95% of them singletons. What was sequenced was peripheral blood. The receptors originated from a male donor with active COVID-19.

J is TRBJ1-5 and V is TRBV19, with D maybe TRBD1 (5 bases). The germline V gene has CDR1 LNHDA and CDR2 SQIVND (reference sequence). The germline V and J ends were trimmed by 2 bases and 4 bases, with 18 bases remaining between them. This CDR3 has 17 residues. The chain's CDR3 is CASSILVLDRKNQPQHF. In DNA, the CDR3 is TGTGCCAGTAGTATACTAGTCCTCGACAGAAAAAATCAGCCCCAGCATTTT. The whole variable domain, filled in from reference TRBV19 and TRBJ1-5, reads DGGITQSPKYLFRKEGQNVTLSCEQNLNHDAMYWYRQDPGQGLRLIYYSQIVNDFQKGDIAEGYSVSREKKESFPLTVTSAQKNPTAFYLCASSILVLDRKNQPQHFGDGTRLSIL.

CDR3 in DNA: TGTGCCAGCTCACCTAGTCAGGGTTACAATGAGCAGTTCTTC. It is translated as CASSPSQGYNEQFF. The rearrangement links TRBV18 to TRBJ2-1, with D tentatively TRBD1 (5 bases). Germline CDR1 KGHSH, CDR2 LQKENI. This CDR3 region has 14 residues. With 3 bases removed from V and 4 bases from J, the gap between germline ends came to 10 bases.

This chain links TRBV18 with TRBJ1-3; D ambiguous. Germline-derived CDR1 and CDR2 are KGHSH and LQKENI. This CDR3 comprises 17 residues. The V end lost 0 bases, the J end lost 0 bases, and 12 bases lay between the germline ends. This CDR3 reads CASSPPGQVYSGNTIYF. The CDR3 bases are TGTGCCAGCTCACCACCGGGTCAGGTGTACTCTGGAAACACCATATATTTT.

The J gene is TRBJ1-2, the V gene TRBV11-1; D is unclear. This CDR3 has 15 amino acids. Trimming took 1 base from V and 3 from J, leaving 12 bases between them. Germline V gene sequence: CDR1 SGHAT, CDR2 FQDESV (reference sequence). The CDR3 is CASSLVPGWYYGYTF. CDR3 DNA: TGTGCCAGCAGCTTAGTGCCGGGTTGGTACTATGGCTACACCTTC.

A single count supports this clone. V gene TRBV5-4 combines with J gene TRBJ1-2, with 11 bases matching TRBD1. Germline CDR1 and CDR2: SGHNT and YYREEE (reference sequence). This CDR3 has 16 amino acids. The V gene end was trimmed by 0 bases and the J gene end by 5 bases; junction bases not matched to a gene: 6. The CDR3 DNA follows: TGTGCCAGCAGCTTGGCGGACAGGGGGCCGCTATATGGCTACACCTTC. It codes for CASSLADRGPLYGYTF.

This sequence joins TRBV6-5 and TRBJ2-1; D may be TRBD2 (6 bases). The CDR3 loop spans 14 amino acids. Trimming took 10 bases from V and 1 from J, leaving 14 bases between them. Germline V gene sequence: CDR1 MNHEY, CDR2 SVGAGI. The CDR3 spells CATHPGGSYNEQFF. The CDR3 DNA reads as TGTGCCACCCATCCCGGGGGATCCTACAATGAGCAGTTCTTC.

The J gene is TRBJ1-2, the V gene TRBV7-8; D remains unclear. V lost 1 base to trimming and J lost 7 bases, with 10 bases between them. The germline V gene has CDR1 SGHVS and CDR2 FQNEAQ. The CDR3 length is 13 residues. CDR3 loop: CASSLVRATGYTF. The CDR3 DNA is TGTGCCAGCAGCTTAGTGAGAGCAACTGGCTACACCTTC.

This chain links TRBV6-5 with TRBJ1-4; D is unresolved. There are 14 residues in the CDR3. V shed 2 bases and J shed 6 bases, with 10 bases lying between them. Germline CDR1 and CDR2: MNHEY and SVGAGI. In nucleotides, the CDR3 is TGTGCCAGCAGTTACCGGATCCGGGATGAAAAACTGTTTTTT. Encoded protein: CASSYRIRDEKLFF.

The CDR3 reads CATSRDRGWTTYNSPLHF. The CDR3 DNA reads TGTGCCACCAGCAGAGATCGGGGGTGGACTACCTATAATTCACCCCTCCACTTT. V gene TRBV15 combines with J gene TRBJ1-6; a possible D gene is TRBD1 (5 bases). Looked up from germline, CDR1 is LNHNV and CDR2 is YYDKDF (reference sequence). The CDR3 covers 18 residues. Trimming shortened V by 0 bases and J by 2 bases, and 14 bases separated the two germline ends. The full variable domain, its missing parts supplied by reference TRBV15 and TRBJ1-6, is DAMVIQNPRYQVTQFGKPVTLSCSQTLNHNVMYWYQQKSSQAPKLLFHYYDKDFNNEADTPDNFQSRRPNTSFCFLDIRSPGLGDTAMYLCATSRDRGWTTYNSPLHFGNGTRLTVT.

The chain links TRBV3-1 (or the pseudogene TRBV3-2) to TRBJ2-3; 11 bases are a match to TRBD2. Germline V lookup: CDR1 LGHDT, CDR2 YNNKEL (reference sequence). J gave up 3 bases and V 5 bases, and 7 bases lay outside the gene matches. The CDR3 covers 16 residues. The CDR3 region has the DNA TGTGCCAGCAGCACTAGCGGGGGAGGTTTGACAGATACGCAGTATTTT. Amino acid sequence: CASSTSGGGLTDTQYF.

This clone was observed a single time. The V and J genes are TRBV19 and TRBJ2-1, with 7 nucleotides matching TRBD1. Germline loops: CDR1 LNHDA, CDR2 SQIVND (reference sequence). The length of the CDR3 is 16 residues. V was clipped by 2 bases and J by 6 bases; unmatched bases: 10. Here the CDR3 reads CASSIRAGGRGNEQFF. In DNA form, the CDR3 reads TGTGCCAGTAGTATAAGGGCAGGGGGAAGAGGCAATGAGCAGTTCTTC.

The rearrangement links TRBV6-1 to TRBJ1-2, with D possibly matching TRBD1 (5 bases). Trimming shortened V by 0 bases and J by 8 bases, and 16 bases separated the two germline ends. Germline lookup yields CDR1 MNHNS and CDR2 SASEGT. The length of the CDR3 is 15 residues. DNA for the CDR3: TGTGCCAGCAGTGAAGCGCCGCGGGGGGTCAAGGGCTACACCTTC. It translates to CASSEAPRGVKGYTF.

This clone was counted a single time. The rearrangement joins TRBV11-3 to TRBJ2-7; 11 bases are a match to TRBD1. CDR1 SGHNT and CDR2 YENEEA come from the germline V gene. The CDR3 loop spans 17 amino acids. V trimming: 5 bases; J trimming: 1 base; junction bases outside the gene matches: 10. The CDR3 DNA reads as TGTGCCAGCAGCCCCGGGACAGGGGGTAGTCGGTCCTACGAGCAGTACTTC. It is translated as CASSPGTGGSRSYEQYF.

The chain combines TRBV6-5 with TRBJ2-2; D is undetermined. Germline V lookup: CDR1 MNHEY, CDR2 SVGAGI. The CDR3 totals 13 residues. Trimming pared 8 bases from V and 4 bases from J, leaving 11 bases between. The DNA for the CDR3 is TGTGCCAGCGTCCCTAGGCCCACCGGGGAGCTGTTTTTT. Its translation is CASVPRPTGELFF.